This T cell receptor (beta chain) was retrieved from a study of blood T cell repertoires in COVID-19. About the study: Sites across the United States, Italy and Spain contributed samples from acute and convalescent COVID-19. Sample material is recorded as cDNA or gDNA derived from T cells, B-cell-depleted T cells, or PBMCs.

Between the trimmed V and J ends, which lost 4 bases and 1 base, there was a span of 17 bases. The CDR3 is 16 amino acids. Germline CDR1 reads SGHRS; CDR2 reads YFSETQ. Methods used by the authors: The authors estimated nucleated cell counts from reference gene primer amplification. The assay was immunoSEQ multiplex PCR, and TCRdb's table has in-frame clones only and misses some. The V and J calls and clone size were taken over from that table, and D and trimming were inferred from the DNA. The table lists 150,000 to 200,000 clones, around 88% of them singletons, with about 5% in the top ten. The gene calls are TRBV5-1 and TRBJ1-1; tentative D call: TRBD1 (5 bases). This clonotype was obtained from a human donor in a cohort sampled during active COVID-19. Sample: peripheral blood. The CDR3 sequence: CASSGGLAVGNTEAFF. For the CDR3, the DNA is TGCGCCAGCAGCGGGGGACTGGCCGTAGGGAACACTGAAGCTTTCTTT. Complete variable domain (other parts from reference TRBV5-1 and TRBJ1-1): KAGVTQTPRYLIKTRGQQVTLSCSPISGHRSVSWYQQTPGQGLQFLFEYFSETQRNKGNFPGRFSGRQFSNSRSEMNVSTLELGDSALYLCASSGGLAVGNTEAFFGQGTRLTVV.